The 23 T cell receptor beta chains listed next were all sequenced from one sample in a study of T cell responses to AZD1222 COVID-19 vaccine. Some clones are missing from TCRdb's copy, which holds only in-frame ones; the method was immunoSEQ multiplex PCR. The sample yields around 100,000 clones, 70% to 90% seen once. Sequenced material: peripheral blood, taken 28 days after the second AZD1222 dose. Source of these receptors: an adult who received the AZD1222 COVID-19 vaccine.

The V call is TRBV5-1, the J call TRBJ2-5; D is unclear. The V end lost 8 bases, the J end lost 5 bases, and 13 bases lay between the germline ends. The CDR3 runs to 12 residues. Germline CDR1 reads SGHRS; CDR2 reads YFSETQ. The CDR3 loop is CARESRWETQYF. The CDR3 DNA reads as TGCGCCAGGGAATCTCGGTGGGAGACCCAGTACTTC.

The chain couples TRBV6-1 to TRBJ2-1; D possibly corresponds to TRBD1 (6 bases). CDR1 MNHNS and CDR2 SASEGT come from the germline V gene. The CDR3 runs to 14 residues. Trimming cost V 2 bases and J 4 bases, with 9 bases left between them. CDR3 sequence (DNA): TGTGCCAGCAGTGAATTGGACAGATACAATGAGCAGTTCTTC. Protein: CASSELDRYNEQFF.

The chain uses TRBV2 and TRBJ1-5, with D possibly being TRBD1 (5 bases). The germline V gene has CDR1 SNHLY and CDR2 FYNNEI. This CDR3 spans 13 amino acids. The V gene lost 4 bases and the J gene lost 10 bases, with 14 bases spanning the gap. Here the CDR3 reads CASSVVRGGPQHF. CDR3 DNA: TGTGCCAGCAGTGTGGTCCGGGGGGGACCCCAGCATTTT.

The V call is TRBV3-1 (or the pseudogene TRBV3-2), the J call TRBJ1-6; D not certain. The V end lost 4 bases, the J end lost 5 bases, and 18 bases lay between the germline ends. Germline CDR1 LGHDT, CDR2 YNNKEL (reference sequence). The CDR3 runs to 17 residues. The CDR3 region has the DNA TGTGCCAGCAGCCTAAGACATTCCAGCTGGAATAATTCACCCCTCCACTTT. Its protein product is CASSLRHSSWNNSPLHF.

The chain employs TRBV19 and TRBJ2-5; D gene uncertain. From germline, CDR1 is LNHDA and CDR2 SQIVND (reference sequence). CDR3 size: 13 residues. Trimming left V 1 base short and J 1 base short, with 4 bases between. The CDR3: CASSIVLQETQYF. CDR3 coding DNA: TGTGCCAGTAGTATAGTGCTCCAAGAGACCCAGTACTTC.

The V gene is TRBV7-2, the J gene TRBJ2-1; weak D call: TRBD1 (6 bases). V was shortened by 1 base and J by 4 bases, with 11 bases between the two germline ends. The CDR3 has 15 residues. Germline CDR1 and CDR2: SGHTA and FQGNSA. The CDR3 here is CASSLDQGQYNEQFF. The CDR3 nucleotides read TGTGCCAGCAGCTTAGACCAAGGACAGTACAATGAGCAGTTCTTC.

Written as DNA, the CDR3 is TGTGCCAGCAGTGAAGTATCGGGGGGTGGAGTCCTGACTTTC. Translating gives CASSEVSGGGVLTF. The V call is TRBV2, the J call TRBJ2-6; TRBD2 aligns across 7 bases. CDR1 and CDR2 (germline): SNHLY, FYNNEI. After removal of 1 base from V and 13 bases from J, the junction contained 7 bases not matched to a gene. CDR3 size: 14 residues.

The V call is TRBV6-1, the J call TRBJ1-6; D remains unclear. The CDR3 length is 16 residues. Germline lookup yields CDR1 MNHNS and CDR2 SASEGT. V gave up 3 bases and J gave up 0 bases, with 9 bases separating them. The CDR3 bases are TGTGCCAGCAGTGACAGGTATAGCTCCTATAATTCACCCCTCCACTTT. Protein: CASSDRYSSYNSPLHF.

The chain uses TRBV12-3 or TRBV12-4 and TRBJ1-1; D call uncertain. The CDR3 is made up of 13 amino acids. Trimming stripped 4 bases from V and 2 bases from J, with 8 bases between. This CDR3 reads CASSSRLNTEAFF. The CDR3 DNA reads as TGTGCCAGCAGTTCGCGGTTAAACACTGAAGCTTTCTTT.

The chain employs TRBV19 and TRBJ1-6; TRBD1 matches at 7 bases. The germline V gene has CDR1 LNHDA and CDR2 SQIVND (reference sequence). This CDR3 is 17 amino acids long. Losses at the gene ends were 5 bases for V and 5 bases for J; bases not matched to a gene: 12. In DNA form, the CDR3 reads TGTGCCAGTAGTCCGCAAGCCACCGGGACAGATAATTCACCCCTCCACTTT. As protein: CASSPQATGTDNSPLHF.

The CDR3 sequence: CASSLGRTGNQPQHF. CDR3 in DNA: TGTGCCAGCAGCTTAGGGAGGACGGGGAATCAGCCCCAGCATTTT. The V gene is TRBV7-8, the J gene TRBJ1-5; D uncertain. CDR1 and CDR2 from the germline V gene are SGHVS and FQNEAQ. This CDR3 contains 15 residues. V dropped 1 base and J dropped 4 bases, with 11 bases sitting between them.

The chain has TRBV5-1 and TRBJ2-1; D unclear. Germline CDR1 and CDR2: SGHRS and YFSETQ. The CDR3 is 13 amino acids. V dropped 7 bases and J dropped 3 bases, with 11 bases sitting between them. CDR3 in DNA: TGCGCCAGCTCTCTGGGAATCTACAATGAGCAGTTCTTC. Residues: CASSLGIYNEQFF.

This clone was picked up one time. CDR3 region: CASSDQDWLPGELFF. DNA for the CDR3: TGTGCCAGCAGTGACCAGGACTGGCTACCCGGGGAGCTGTTTTTT. This chain connects TRBV2 to TRBJ2-2; tentatively, D is TRBD2 (5 bases). Trimming removed 3 bases at V and 6 bases at J, with 14 bases between. This CDR3 region has 15 residues. Germline CDR1 and CDR2: SNHLY and FYNNEI.

V is TRBV19 and J is TRBJ1-1; TRBD1 might be the D (5 bases). The length of the CDR3 is 15 residues. V lost 0 bases and J lost 4, with 12 bases in between. Germline V CDR1 and CDR2: LNHDA, SQIVND (reference sequence). CDR3 sequence (DNA): TGTGCCAGTAGTATAGATCCGGGGGTTGGCACTGAAGCTTTCTTT. This translates into CASSIDPGVGTEAFF.

V gene TRBV6-5 combines with J gene TRBJ1-1; D gene unclear. The germline V and J ends were trimmed by 8 bases and 0 bases, with 13 bases remaining between them. CDR3 length equals 14 residues. Germline V gives CDR1 MNHEY, CDR2 SVGAGI. The CDR3 spells CASSRGNLNTEAFF. The CDR3 nucleotides read TGTGCCAGCTCTCGCGGAAACCTGAACACTGAAGCTTTCTTT.

Only one count was recorded for this clone. The gene calls are TRBV7-2 and TRBJ1-3, with 8 bases lining up with TRBD1. J gave up 8 bases and V 4 bases, and 10 bases lay outside the gene matches. The CDR3 is 15 residues long. The germline gives CDR1 SGHTA, CDR2 FQGNSA. CDR3 sequence: CASSYRTGSFDTIYF. CDR3 DNA sequence: TGTGCCAGCAGCTACCGGACAGGGTCGTTTGACACCATATATTTT.

The chain recombines TRBV7-2 with TRBJ1-5; D is perhaps TRBD1 (5 bases). The germline CDR1 and CDR2 sequences are SGHTA and FQGNSA. The CDR3 totals 14 residues. The V end was cut by 1 base, the J end by 12 bases, with 16 bases between. This CDR3 is CASSLEERGSRQHF. In nucleotides, the CDR3 is TGTGCCAGCAGCTTAGAAGAGCGGGGGTCTCGCCAGCATTTT.

This chain uses TRBV4-3 with TRBJ1-2; 8 nucleotides match TRBD1. The germline CDR1 and CDR2 sequences are LGHNA and YSLEER. V gave up 0 bases and J gave up 4 bases; unmatched junction bases: 1. This CDR3 region has 14 residues. CDR3 nucleotide sequence: TGCGCCAGCAGCCAAGAGGACAGGGTCTATGGCTACACCTTC. Translated: CASSQEDRVYGYTF.

CDR3 sequence (DNA): TGTGCCAGCAGCCAAGAAGTATTATGGACAGGGAAAAACACTGAAGCTTTCTTT. It codes for CASSQEVLWTGKNTEAFF. The J gene is TRBJ1-1, the V gene TRBV4-2, with 8 bases lining up with TRBD1. The CDR3 has 18 amino acids. The J segment lost 2 bases and the V segment lost 0 bases, leaving 11 bases of the junction unmatched. Germline V gene data show CDR1 as LGHNA and CDR2 as YNFKEQ.

A single count supports this clone. The rearrangement joins TRBV16 to TRBJ2-7; TRBD1 aligns across 10 bases. The CDR3 has 15 amino acids. After removal of 4 bases from V and 6 bases from J, the junction contained 9 bases not matched to a gene. Germline lookup yields CDR1 KGHSY and CDR2 FQNENV. CDR3 loop: CASSPAGQGTTEQYF. The CDR3 DNA reads as TGTGCCAGCAGCCCAGCGGGACAGGGGACCACCGAGCAGTACTTC.

The chain recombines TRBV4-2 with TRBJ2-2, with D unresolved. This CDR3 is built from 17 residues. Germline V gene data show CDR1 as LGHNA and CDR2 as YNFKEQ. The V gene lost 3 bases and the J gene lost 0 bases, with 14 bases spanning the gap. The CDR3 reads CASSQQMDAANTGELFF. The CDR3 DNA reads TGTGCCAGCAGCCAGCAAATGGACGCCGCGAACACCGGGGAGCTGTTTTTT.

V usage is TRBV3-1 (or the pseudogene TRBV3-2) and J usage is TRBJ1-2; weak D call: TRBD1 (5 bases). Deletions cut 4 bases from V and 6 bases from J, with 15 bases between. From germline, CDR1 is LGHDT and CDR2 YNNKEL (reference sequence). There are 14 residues in the CDR3. This chain's CDR3 is CASSPGPTSDGYTF. In DNA form, the CDR3 reads TGTGCCAGCAGCCCGGGACCTACCTCCGATGGCTACACCTTC.

The chain uses TRBV7-9 and TRBJ2-1; no clear D. This CDR3 region has 11 residues. Germline V gives CDR1 SEHNR, CDR2 FQNEAQ (reference sequence). V was cut by 5 bases and J by 2 bases, with 1 base left in between. The CDR3 loop is CASSPYNEQFF. CDR3 nucleotide sequence: TGTGCCAGCAGCCCCTACAATGAGCAGTTCTTC.